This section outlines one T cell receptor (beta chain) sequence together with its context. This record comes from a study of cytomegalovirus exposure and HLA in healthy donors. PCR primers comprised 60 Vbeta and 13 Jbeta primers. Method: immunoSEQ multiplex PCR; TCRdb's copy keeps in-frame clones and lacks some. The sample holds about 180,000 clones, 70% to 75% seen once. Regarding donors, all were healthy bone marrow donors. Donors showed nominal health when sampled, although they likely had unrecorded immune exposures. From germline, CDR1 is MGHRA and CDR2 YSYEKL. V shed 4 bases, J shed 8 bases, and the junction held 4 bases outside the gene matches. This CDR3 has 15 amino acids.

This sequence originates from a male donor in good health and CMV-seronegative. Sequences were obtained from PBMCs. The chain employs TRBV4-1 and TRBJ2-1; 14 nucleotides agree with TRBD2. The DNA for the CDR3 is TGCGCCAGCAGCCCGGGGACTAGCGGGGGCGATGAGCAGTTCTTC. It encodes CASSPGTSGGDEQFF.